This T cell receptor beta chain was captured by sequencing in a study of blood T cell repertoires in COVID-19 (dated by TCRdb to the early 2020s). General notes on the study: Collaborator samples came from the United States, Italy and Spain and covered acute and convalescent phases of COVID-19. The repertoires were released in a freely available public database meant as a resource for research on the immune response to SARS-CoV-2. HLA class I and class II types, where available, came from metadata supplied by the sample provider rather than from assay-based typing. The material from the prospective study consisted of cDNA or gDNA derived from T cells, B-cell-depleted T cells, or PBMCs. The dataset comprised deeply sampled blood TCRbeta repertoires from subjects exposed to, actively infected with, or recovered from COVID-19. Sample metadata almost always included a de-identified subject ID, COVID-19 status, age in years and sex. Samples were obtained from the ongoing ImmuneRACE study (first 160 participants) and from 950 to 1,500 subjects provided by 6 global collaborators.

Ends trimmed: V by 5 bases, J by 10 bases; bases unmatched to a gene: 7. Reading the germline V gene gives CDR1 SGHTA and CDR2 FQGNSA. From the cysteine through the phenylalanine, the CDR3 covers 15 amino acids. Only the CDR3 portion is preserved as DNA: 45 bases, with reading frame beginning at the first base. What the authors observed across the whole study: How much clinical and demographic metadata was included differed by source and by participant, and the metadata was provided uncurated.

Worth noting for this clone: The specificity of this receptor is unknown. No base quality information exists; no much larger clone differs at one position.

Participants in the prospective study were enrolled through a virtual design, were aged 18 to 89 years, and lived in approximately 25 United States geographic areas. In the prospective study, participants were assigned to cohorts based on the clinical history participants reported in a screening survey and a study questionnaire. Recovered participants in ImmuneRACE Cohort 3 were defined by two consecutive negative NP/OP PCR tests, clearance by a healthcare professional, or resolution of symptoms. In the prospective study, whole blood, serum and a nasopharyngeal or oropharyngeal swab were collected from each participant by mobile phlebotomists. Additional blood draws and questionnaires over an approximately two-month period could optionally be provided by prospective study participants. Before DNA extraction, blood samples from the prospective study were shipped at room temperature or frozen. TCRbeta CDR3 regions were amplified from genomic DNA by means of the immunoSEQ Assay, a bias-controlled multiplex PCR. As for how the authors treated the data: Within the assay, amplification of reference gene primers was used to estimate how many nucleated cells each sample contained. To quantify the absolute abundance of each unique TCRbeta CDR3 rearrangement, sequence reads were collapsed and filtered. For each sample, productive Simpson clonality was calculated by taking the square root of Simpson's diversity index across productive rearrangements. This is the immuneACCESS table as TCRdb keeps it, with only in-frame sequences that have V and J called. A part of the clones is gone; compared with another copy, unresolved V genes explain less than half, and the rest is unexplained. For V, J and clone size, that table is used; D and trimming come from the DNA. The sample table records fewer than 300,000 clones; about 85% of these occur just once. Of the sample, around 2.5% is held by the ten largest clones.

The sequence was collected from a woman in her forties or fifties who had recovered from COVID-19. The rearrangement combines TRBV7-2 with TRBJ2-1, and 14 bases in between align with TRBD2. Material for sequencing was PBMCs or T cells enriched from blood (not recorded which). In nucleotides, the sequence is TGTGCCAGCAGCCCGCCGGGACTAGCGGGAGAGGAGCAGTTCTTC. The translation is CASSPPGLAGEEQFF.